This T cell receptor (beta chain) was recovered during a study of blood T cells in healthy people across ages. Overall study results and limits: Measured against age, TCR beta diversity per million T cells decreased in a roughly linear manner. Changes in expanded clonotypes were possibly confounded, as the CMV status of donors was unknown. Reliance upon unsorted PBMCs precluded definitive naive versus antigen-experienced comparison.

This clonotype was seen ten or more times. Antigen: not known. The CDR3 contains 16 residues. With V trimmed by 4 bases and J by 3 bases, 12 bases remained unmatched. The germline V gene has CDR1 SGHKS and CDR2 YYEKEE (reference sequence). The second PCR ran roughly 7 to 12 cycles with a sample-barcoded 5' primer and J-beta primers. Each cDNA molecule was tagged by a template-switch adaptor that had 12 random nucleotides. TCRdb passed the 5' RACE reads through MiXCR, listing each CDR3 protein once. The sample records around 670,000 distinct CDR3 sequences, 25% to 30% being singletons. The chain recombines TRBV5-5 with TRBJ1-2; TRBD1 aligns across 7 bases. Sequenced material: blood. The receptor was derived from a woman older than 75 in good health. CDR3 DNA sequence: TGTGCCAGCAGCCCTGGGGACAGTCCGAGGGACTATGGCTACACCTTC. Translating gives CASSPGDSPRDYGYTF.